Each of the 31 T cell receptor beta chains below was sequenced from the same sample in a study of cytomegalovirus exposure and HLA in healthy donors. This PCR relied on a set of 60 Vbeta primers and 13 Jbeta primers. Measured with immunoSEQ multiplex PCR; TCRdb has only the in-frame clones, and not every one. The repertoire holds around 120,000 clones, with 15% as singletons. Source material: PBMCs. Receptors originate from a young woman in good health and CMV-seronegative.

The CDR3 here is CASSLTSGGEETQYF. The CDR3 DNA follows: TGTGCCAGCAGCTTAACTAGCGGGGGGGAAGAGACCCAGTACTTC. The chain has TRBV7-8 and TRBJ2-5; 13 nucleotides align to TRBD2. Germline CDR1 reads SGHVS; CDR2 reads FQNEAQ. Losses at the gene ends were 2 bases for V and 3 bases for J; bases not matched to a gene: 0. The CDR3 consists of 15 residues.

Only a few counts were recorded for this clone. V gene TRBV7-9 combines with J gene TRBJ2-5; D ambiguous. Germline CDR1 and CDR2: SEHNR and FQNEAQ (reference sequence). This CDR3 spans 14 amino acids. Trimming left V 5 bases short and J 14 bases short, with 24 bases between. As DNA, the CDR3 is TGTGCCAGCAGCCAGACACCGGTCCTAAAGCCCATATACTTC. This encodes CASSQTPVLKPIYF.

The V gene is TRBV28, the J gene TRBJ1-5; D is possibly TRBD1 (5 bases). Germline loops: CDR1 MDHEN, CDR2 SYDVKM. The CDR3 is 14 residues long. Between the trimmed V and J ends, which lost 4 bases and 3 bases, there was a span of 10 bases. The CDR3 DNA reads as TGTGCCAGCAGTTGGGGCGCCTCCAATCAGCCCCAGCATTTT. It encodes CASSWGASNQPQHF. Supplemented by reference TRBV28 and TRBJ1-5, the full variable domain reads DVKVTQSSRYLVKRTGEKVFLECVQDMDHENMFWYRQDPGLGLRLIYFSYDVKMKEKGDIPEGYSVSREKKERFSLILESASTNQTSMYLCASSWGASNQPQHFGDGTRLSIL.

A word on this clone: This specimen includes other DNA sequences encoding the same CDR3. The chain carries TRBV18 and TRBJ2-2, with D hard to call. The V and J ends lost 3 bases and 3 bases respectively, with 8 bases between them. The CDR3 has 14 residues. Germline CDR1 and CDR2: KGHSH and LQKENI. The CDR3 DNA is TGTGCCAGCTCACCTCCGAGGTACACCGGGGAGCTGTTTTTT. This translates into CASSPPRYTGELFF.

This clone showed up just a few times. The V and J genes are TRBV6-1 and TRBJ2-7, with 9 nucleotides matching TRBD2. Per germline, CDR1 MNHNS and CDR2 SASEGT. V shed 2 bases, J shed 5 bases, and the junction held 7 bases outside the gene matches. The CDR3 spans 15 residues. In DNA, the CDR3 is TGTGCCAGCAGTGAAAGTGCGGGAGGGCCGAACGAGCAGTACTTC. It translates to CASSESAGGPNEQYF.

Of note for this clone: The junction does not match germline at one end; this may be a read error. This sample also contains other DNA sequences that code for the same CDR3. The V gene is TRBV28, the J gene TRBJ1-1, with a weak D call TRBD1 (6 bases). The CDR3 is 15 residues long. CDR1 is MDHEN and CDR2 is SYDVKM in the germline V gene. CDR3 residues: CASSLPGGGATEAFF. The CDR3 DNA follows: TGTGCCAGCAGTTTACCTGGTGGGGGGGCCACTGAAGCTTTTTTT.

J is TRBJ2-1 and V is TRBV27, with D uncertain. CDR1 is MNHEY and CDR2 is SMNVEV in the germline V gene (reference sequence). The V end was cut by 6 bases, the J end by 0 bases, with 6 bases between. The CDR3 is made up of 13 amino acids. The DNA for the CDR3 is TGTGCCAGCAGATACAGCTCCTACAATGAGCAGTTCTTC. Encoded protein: CASRYSSYNEQFF.

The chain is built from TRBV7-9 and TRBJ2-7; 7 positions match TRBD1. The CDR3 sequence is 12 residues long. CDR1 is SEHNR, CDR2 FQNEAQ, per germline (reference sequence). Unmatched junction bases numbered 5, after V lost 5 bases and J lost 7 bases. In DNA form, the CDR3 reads TGTGCCAGCAGCAGGACAGGCGAGGAGCAGTACTTC. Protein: CASSRTGEEQYF.

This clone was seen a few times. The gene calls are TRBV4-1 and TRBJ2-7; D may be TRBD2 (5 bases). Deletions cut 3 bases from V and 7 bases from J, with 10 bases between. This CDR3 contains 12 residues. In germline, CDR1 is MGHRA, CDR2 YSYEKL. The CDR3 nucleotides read TGCGCCAGCAGCCACATCGGCGGGGAGCAGTACTTC. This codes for CASSHIGGEQYF.

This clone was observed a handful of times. This CDR3 is CASSYLAGGVVYEQYF. The CDR3 bases are TGTGCCAGCAGCTATCTAGCGGGAGGAGTTGTCTACGAGCAGTACTTC. The genes are TRBV7-8 and TRBJ2-7, with 11 bases aligning to TRBD2. CDR3 length: 16 amino acids. Germline values: CDR1 SGHVS, CDR2 FQNEAQ. After removal of 4 bases from V and 3 bases from J, the junction contained 8 bases not matched to a gene.

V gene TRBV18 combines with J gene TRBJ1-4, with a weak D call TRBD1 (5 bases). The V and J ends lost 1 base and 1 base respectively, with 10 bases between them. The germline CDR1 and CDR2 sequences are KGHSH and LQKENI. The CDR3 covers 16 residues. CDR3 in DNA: TGTGCCAGCTCACCACTACAGGCTATAACTAATGAAAAACTGTTTTTT. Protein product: CASSPLQAITNEKLFF.

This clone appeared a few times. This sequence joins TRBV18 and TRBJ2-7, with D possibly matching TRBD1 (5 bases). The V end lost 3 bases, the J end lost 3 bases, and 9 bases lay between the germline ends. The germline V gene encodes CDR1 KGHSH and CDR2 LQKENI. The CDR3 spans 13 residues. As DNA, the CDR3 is TGTGCCAGCTCACCCCAGGGTTACTACGAGCAGTACTTC. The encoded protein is CASSPQGYYEQYF. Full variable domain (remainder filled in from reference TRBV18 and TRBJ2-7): NAGVMQNPRHLVRRRGQEARLRCSPMKGHSHVYWYRQLPEEGLKFMVYLQKENIIDESGMPKERFSAEFPKEGPSILRIQQVVRGDSAAYFCASSPQGYYEQYFGPGTRLTVT.

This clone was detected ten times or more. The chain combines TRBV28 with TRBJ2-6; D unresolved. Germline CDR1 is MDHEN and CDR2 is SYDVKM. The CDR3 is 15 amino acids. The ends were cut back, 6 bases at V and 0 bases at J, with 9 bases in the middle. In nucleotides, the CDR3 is TGTGCCAGCAGCCTTGAGTACTCTGGGGCCAACGTCCTGACTTTC. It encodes CASSLEYSGANVLTF.

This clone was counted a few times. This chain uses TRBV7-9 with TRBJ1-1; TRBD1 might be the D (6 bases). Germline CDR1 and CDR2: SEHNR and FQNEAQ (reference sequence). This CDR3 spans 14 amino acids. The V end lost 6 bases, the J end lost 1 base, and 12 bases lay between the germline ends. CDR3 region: CASRFGTTNTEAFF. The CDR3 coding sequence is TGTGCCAGCAGGTTCGGGACAACGAACACTGAAGCTTTCTTT. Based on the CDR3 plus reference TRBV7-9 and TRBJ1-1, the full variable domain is DTGVSQNPRHKITKRGQNVTFRCDPISEHNRLYWYRQTLGQGPEFLTYFQNEAQLEKSRLLSDRFSAERPKGSFSTLEIQRTEQGDSAMYLCASRFGTTNTEAFFGQGTRLTVV.

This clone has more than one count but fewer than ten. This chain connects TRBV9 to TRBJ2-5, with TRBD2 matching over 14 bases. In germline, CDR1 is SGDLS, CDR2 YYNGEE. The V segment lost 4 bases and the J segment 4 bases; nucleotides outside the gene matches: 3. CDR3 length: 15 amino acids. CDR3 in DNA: TGTGCCAGCAGCCGGGGGACTAGCGGGGGAGAGACCCAGTACTTC. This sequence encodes CASSRGTSGGETQYF.

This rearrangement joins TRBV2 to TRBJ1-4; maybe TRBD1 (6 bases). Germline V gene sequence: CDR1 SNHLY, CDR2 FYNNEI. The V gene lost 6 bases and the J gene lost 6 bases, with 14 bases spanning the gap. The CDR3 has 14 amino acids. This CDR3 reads CASRTGYMDEKLFF. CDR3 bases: TGTGCCAGCAGAACAGGGTATATGGATGAAAAACTGTTTTTT.

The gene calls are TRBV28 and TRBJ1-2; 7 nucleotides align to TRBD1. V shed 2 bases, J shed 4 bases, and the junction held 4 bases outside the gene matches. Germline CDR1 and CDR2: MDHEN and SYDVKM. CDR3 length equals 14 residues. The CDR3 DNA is TGTGCCAGCAGTTTAGAGTCAGGGGGCTATGGCTACACCTTC. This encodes CASSLESGGYGYTF.

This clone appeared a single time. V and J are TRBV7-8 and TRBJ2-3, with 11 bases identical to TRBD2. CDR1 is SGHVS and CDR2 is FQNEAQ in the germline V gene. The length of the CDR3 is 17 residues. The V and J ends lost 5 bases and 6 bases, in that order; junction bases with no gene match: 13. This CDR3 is CASSPRKIAGGRDTQYF. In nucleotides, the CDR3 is TGTGCCAGCAGCCCGAGAAAGATAGCGGGGGGGCGGGATACGCAGTATTTT. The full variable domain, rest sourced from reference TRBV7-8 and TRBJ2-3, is GAGVSQSPRYKVAKRGQDVALRCDPISGHVSLFWYQQALGQGPEFLTYFQNEAQLDKSGLPSDRFFAERPEGSVSTLKIQRTQQEDSAVYLCASSPRKIAGGRDTQYFGPGTRLTVL.

The CDR3 here is CASSLSGRAEDTQYF. The CDR3 DNA sequence: TGTGCCAGCAGCCTAAGTGGGAGGGCTGAAGATACGCAGTATTTT. The V gene is TRBV7-6, the J gene TRBJ2-3; 7 positions match TRBD2. CDR1 is SGHVS and CDR2 is FNYEAQ in the germline V gene. There are 15 residues in the CDR3. The V and J ends lost 5 bases and 5 bases, in that order; junction bases with no gene match: 10.

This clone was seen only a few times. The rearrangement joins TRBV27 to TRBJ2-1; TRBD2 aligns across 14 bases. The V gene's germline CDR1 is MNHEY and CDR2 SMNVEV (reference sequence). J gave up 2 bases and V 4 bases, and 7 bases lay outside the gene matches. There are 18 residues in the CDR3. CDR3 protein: CASSSPGLAGEAYNEQFF. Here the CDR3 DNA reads TGTGCCAGCAGTTCACCGGGACTAGCGGGAGAGGCCTACAATGAGCAGTTCTTC.

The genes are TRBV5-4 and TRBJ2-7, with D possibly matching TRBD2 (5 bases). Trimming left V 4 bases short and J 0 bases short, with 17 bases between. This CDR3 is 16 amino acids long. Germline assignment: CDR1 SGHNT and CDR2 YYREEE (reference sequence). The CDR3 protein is CASSKKGSGPSYEQYF. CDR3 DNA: TGTGCCAGCAGCAAGAAAGGGAGCGGTCCCTCCTACGAGCAGTACTTC.

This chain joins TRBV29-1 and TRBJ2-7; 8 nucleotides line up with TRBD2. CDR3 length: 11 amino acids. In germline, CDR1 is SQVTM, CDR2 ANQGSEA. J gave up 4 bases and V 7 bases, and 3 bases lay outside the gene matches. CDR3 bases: TGCAGCGCGGTAGCGGGATACGAGCAGTACTTC. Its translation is CSAVAGYEQYF.

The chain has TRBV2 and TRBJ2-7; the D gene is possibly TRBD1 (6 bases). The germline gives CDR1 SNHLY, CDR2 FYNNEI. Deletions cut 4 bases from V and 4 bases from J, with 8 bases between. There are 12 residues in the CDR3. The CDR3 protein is CASSGTAYEQYF. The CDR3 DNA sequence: TGTGCCAGCAGTGGGACAGCTTACGAGCAGTACTTC.

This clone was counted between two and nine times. CDR3 nucleotide sequence: TGTGCCAGCAGCTCGCCCGGAGGGTCTCGGATGAACACTGAAGCTTTCTTT. Amino acids: CASSSPGGSRMNTEAFF. The rearrangement joins TRBV11-2 to TRBJ1-1; no clear D. This CDR3 is 17 amino acids long. CDR1 SGHAT and CDR2 FQNNGV come from the germline V gene. With 4 bases removed from V and 0 bases from J, the gap between germline ends came to 18 bases. The full variable domain, its missing parts supplied by reference TRBV11-2 and TRBJ1-1, is EAGVAQSPRYKIIEKRQSVAFWCNPISGHATLYWYQQILGQGPKLLIQFQNNGVVDDSQLPKDRFSAERLKGVDSTLKIQPAKLEDSAVYLCASSSPGGSRMNTEAFFGQGTRLTVV.

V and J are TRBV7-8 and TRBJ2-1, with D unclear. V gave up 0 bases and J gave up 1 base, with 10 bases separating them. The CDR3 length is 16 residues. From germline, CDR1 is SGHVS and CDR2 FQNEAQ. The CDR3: CASSLARQRSYNEQFF. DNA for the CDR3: TGTGCCAGCAGCTTAGCGAGGCAGAGATCCTACAATGAGCAGTTCTTC.

The chain's CDR3 is CARSLGTPEYQETQYF. In DNA, the CDR3 is TGTGCCAGAAGCCTAGGGACACCAGAGTACCAAGAGACCCAGTACTTC. This chain joins TRBV5-3 and TRBJ2-5; TRBD1 might be the D (6 bases). TRBV5-3 is noted as an ORF with a role that remains uncertain. V was cut by 4 bases and J by 0 bases, with 16 bases left in between. The CDR3 consists of 16 residues.

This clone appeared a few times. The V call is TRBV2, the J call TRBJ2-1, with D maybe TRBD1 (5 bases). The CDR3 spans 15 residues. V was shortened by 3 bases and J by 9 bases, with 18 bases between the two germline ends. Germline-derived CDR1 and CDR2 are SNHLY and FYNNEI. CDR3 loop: CASSDLGASYGEQFF. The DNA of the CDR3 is TGTGCCAGCAGTGACTTAGGGGCTAGTTACGGTGAGCAGTTCTTC.

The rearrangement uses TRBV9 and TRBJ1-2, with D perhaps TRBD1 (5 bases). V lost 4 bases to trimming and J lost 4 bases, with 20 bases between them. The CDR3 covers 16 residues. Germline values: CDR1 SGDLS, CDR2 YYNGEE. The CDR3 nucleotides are TGTGCCAGCAGCCACCCCCGGGGCGGGACCTCCTATGGCTACACCTTC. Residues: CASSHPRGGTSYGYTF.

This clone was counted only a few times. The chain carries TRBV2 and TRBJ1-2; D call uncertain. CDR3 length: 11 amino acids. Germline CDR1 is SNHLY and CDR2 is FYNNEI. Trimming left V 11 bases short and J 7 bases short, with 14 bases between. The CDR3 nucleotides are TGTGCCGTCCGGTCGGGAGCTGGCTACACCTTC. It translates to CAVRSGAGYTF. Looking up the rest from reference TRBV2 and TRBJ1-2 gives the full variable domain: EPEVTQTPSHQVTQMGQEVILRCVPISNHLYFYWYRQILGQKVEFLVSFYNNEISEKSEIFDDQFSVERPDGSNFTLKIRSTKLEDSAMYFCAVRSGAGYTFGSGTRLTVV.

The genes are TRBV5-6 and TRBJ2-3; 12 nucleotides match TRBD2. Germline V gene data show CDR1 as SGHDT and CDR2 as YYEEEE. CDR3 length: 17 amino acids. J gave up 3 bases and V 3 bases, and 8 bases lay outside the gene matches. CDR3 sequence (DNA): TGTGCCAGCAGCTCTTTTCTAGCGGGAGGGATTACAGATACGCAGTATTTT. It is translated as CASSSFLAGGITDTQYF.

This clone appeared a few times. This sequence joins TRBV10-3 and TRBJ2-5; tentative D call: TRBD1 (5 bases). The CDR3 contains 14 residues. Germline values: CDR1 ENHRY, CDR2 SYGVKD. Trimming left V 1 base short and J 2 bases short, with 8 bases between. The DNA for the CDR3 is TGTGCCATCAGTGAGTTCAGGGATCAAGAGACCCAGTACTTC. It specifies CAISEFRDQETQYF.